Shown below are 12 T cell receptor beta chains from a single sample sequenced in a study of blood T cell repertoires in COVID-19. Assay: immunoSEQ multiplex PCR; the TCRdb copy retains only in-frame clones and omits some. The table lists about 360,000 clones, approximately 86% of them singletons, with roughly 7.1% in the top ten. The sequenced material came from peripheral blood. The receptors come from a woman between 55 and 75 years old with COVID-19, enrolled during active disease.

This clone was found once. This chain connects TRBV3-1 (or the pseudogene TRBV3-2) to TRBJ2-1; 8 bases align to TRBD2. CDR1 and CDR2 (germline): LGHDT, YNNKEL (reference sequence). This CDR3 has 13 residues. V lost 1 base, J lost 14 bases, and 7 bases stayed unmatched. As DNA, the CDR3 is TGTGCCAGCAGCCAAGTATTAGCGGGGTTTGAGTTCTTC. The encoded protein is CASSQVLAGFEFF.

Only one count was recorded for this clone. The CDR3 sequence: CASSPRSFQETQYF. CDR3 DNA sequence: TGTGCCAGCAGTCCGAGATCGTTCCAAGAGACCCAGTACTTC. The chain carries TRBV6-2 or TRBV6-3 and TRBJ2-5, with D hard to call. V lost 5 bases and J 1 base, leaving 11 bases between the germline ends. The CDR3 sequence is 14 residues long. The germline V gene has CDR1 MNHEY and CDR2 SVGEGT.

As regards this clone: Different DNA sequences within this sample yield the same CDR3. V is TRBV25-1 and J is TRBJ1-3, with 8 bases aligning to TRBD1. Germline values: CDR1 MGHDK, CDR2 SYGVNS. Trimming cost V 8 bases and J 1 base; bases outside gene matches: 1. The CDR3 extends over 13 amino acids. CDR3 bases: TGTGCCAGCGGACAGGGATCTGGAAACACCATATATTTT. It is translated as CASGQGSGNTIYF.

This chain uses TRBV6-5 with TRBJ1-2; D is possibly TRBD1 (6 bases). Per germline, CDR1 MNHEY and CDR2 SVGAGI. The germline V and J ends were trimmed by 6 bases and 4 bases, with 15 bases remaining between them. The length of the CDR3 is 14 residues. CDR3 loop: CASRGTGLGYGYTF. The CDR3 coding sequence is TGTGCCAGCAGGGGAACAGGGTTGGGCTATGGCTACACCTTC.

The gene calls are TRBV7-9 and TRBJ1-6, with D tentatively TRBD1 (5 bases). Between the trimmed V and J ends, which lost 1 base and 6 bases, there was a span of 13 bases. Germline-derived CDR1 and CDR2 are SEHNR and FQNEAQ (reference sequence). This CDR3 contains 16 residues. Here the CDR3 DNA reads TGTGCCAGCAGCTTAGTCGGTAGGGGAATTAATTCACCCCTCCACTTT. It encodes CASSLVGRGINSPLHF.

The chain uses TRBV6-1 and TRBJ1-5; TRBD1 matches at 9 bases. CDR1 and CDR2 from the germline V gene are MNHNS and SASEGT. The CDR3 totals 16 residues. The J segment lost 2 bases and the V segment lost 3 bases, leaving 5 bases of the junction unmatched. CDR3 in DNA: TGTGCCAGCAGTGACAGGACAGGGGTGCGCAATCAGCCCCAGCATTTT. Its protein product is CASSDRTGVRNQPQHF.

The chain employs TRBV19 and TRBJ2-3; TRBD2 matches 11 bases. Per the germline V gene, CDR1 is LNHDA and CDR2 is SQIVND (reference sequence). The J segment lost 4 bases and the V segment lost 5 bases, leaving 2 bases of the junction unmatched. The CDR3 totals 14 residues. In DNA form, the CDR3 reads TGTGCCAGTAGTGTAGCGGGGGGGCCAGATACGCAGTATTTT. It codes for CASSVAGGPDTQYF.

The rearrangement joins TRBV7-8 to TRBJ1-5; the D is unclear. CDR3 size: 13 residues. Germline V gene data show CDR1 as SGHVS and CDR2 as FQNEAQ. V shed 3 bases and J shed 3 bases, with 6 bases lying between them. CDR3 protein: CASSLSPNQPQHF. CDR3 in DNA: TGTGCCAGCAGCTTGTCTCCCAATCAGCCCCAGCATTTT.

The chain links TRBV27 to TRBJ2-7; D possibly corresponds to TRBD2 (5 bases). The CDR3 has 15 amino acids. Trimming left V 0 bases short and J 5 bases short, with 14 bases between. Germline CDR1 reads MNHEY; CDR2 reads SMNVEV (reference sequence). The CDR3 DNA sequence: TGTGCCAGCAGTTTATCTTGGCGGGTCCAGGACGAGCAGTACTTC. It specifies CASSLSWRVQDEQYF.

The chain uses TRBV3-1 (or the pseudogene TRBV3-2) and TRBJ1-6, with D unclear. V lost 0 bases and J 10 bases, leaving 16 bases between the germline ends. Germline CDR1 LGHDT, CDR2 YNNKEL (reference sequence). The CDR3 covers 16 residues. The CDR3 nucleotides are TGTGCCAGCAGCCAAGATCTCGGCGGGGAGTACTCACCCCTCCACTTT. This encodes CASSQDLGGEYSPLHF.

The rearrangement joins TRBV3-1 (or the pseudogene TRBV3-2) to TRBJ1-1; D remains ambiguous. CDR1 and CDR2 (germline): LGHDT, YNNKEL (reference sequence). Between the trimmed V and J ends, which lost 4 bases and 5 bases, there was a span of 11 bases. The CDR3 extends over 13 amino acids. DNA of the CDR3: TGTGCCAGCAGCCCAGCGGGCAGGACTGAAGCTTTCTTT. This translates into CASSPAGRTEAFF.

This chain uses TRBV19 with TRBJ1-5; 9 positions agree with TRBD1. From germline, CDR1 is LNHDA and CDR2 SQIVND (reference sequence). V shed 5 bases, J shed 4 bases, and the junction held 0 bases outside the gene matches. The CDR3 runs 13 residues. DNA of the CDR3: TGTGCCAGTAGTGACAGGGGGAATCAGCCCCAGCATTTT. This codes for CASSDRGNQPQHF.